This T cell receptor beta chain originates from a study of response to subunit inactivated influenza vaccine. Study observations and caveats: Few new T cells, the authors suggested, are recruited by each seasonal influenza vaccination.

There are a few counts of this clonotype. The target antigen is unknown. TCRdb re-called the RT-PCR reads with MiXCR, one entry per CDR3 protein. The data contain roughly 160,000 distinct CDR3 sequences, approximately 12% of them singletons. The CDR3 consists of 17 residues. In germline, CDR1 is SEHNR, CDR2 FQNEAQ (reference sequence). Trimming removed 5 bases at V and 0 bases at J, with 14 bases between. This specimen consisted of CD8+ T cells sorted from PBMCs, obtained less than 25 months after vaccination. This TCR was recovered from a man between 45 and 75 years old who received an inactivated influenza vaccine. The V and J genes are TRBV7-9 and TRBJ2-6, with a possible D match to TRBD1 (5 bases). CDR3: CASSPLTGFSGANVLTF. The CDR3 DNA sequence: TGTGCCAGCAGCCCCCTTACAGGATTCTCTGGGGCCAACGTCCTGACTTTC.